The 14 T cell receptor beta chains below come from one sample, sequenced in a study of response to subunit inactivated influenza vaccine. MiXCR, run by TCRdb on the RT-PCR reads, gives a single entry per CDR3 protein. The sample comprises fewer than 700,000 distinct CDR3 sequences, over 10% of which are singletons, and around 13% rests with the top ten. This specimen consisted of PBMCs from blood, obtained roughly 6 weeks after vaccination. These receptor sequences come from a man between 50 and 59 years old who received an inactivated influenza vaccine.

V and J are TRBV14 and TRBJ2-7; no reliable D call. The CDR3 extends over 13 amino acids. Trimming took 5 bases from V and 3 from J, leaving 11 bases between them. Germline loops: CDR1 SGHDN, CDR2 FVKESK. The CDR3 spells CASSYDGYYEQYF. DNA of the CDR3: TGTGCCAGCAGCTACGACGGATACTACGAGCAGTACTTC.

This clonotype was detected a few times. The genes are TRBV18 and TRBJ2-7, with D maybe TRBD1 (5 bases). Germline CDR1 and CDR2: KGHSH and LQKENI. The V end was cut by 1 base, the J end by 10 bases, with 11 bases between. There are 12 residues in the CDR3. CDR3 region: CASSPRGIDQYF. Here the CDR3 DNA reads TGTGCCAGCTCACCACGGGGCATCGACCAGTACTTC.

This clonotype was observed at least ten times. Here the CDR3 reads CSASPTANQPQHF. As DNA, the CDR3 is TGCAGTGCTAGCCCGACGGCAAATCAGCCCCAGCATTTT. This sequence joins TRBV20-1 and TRBJ1-5, with D uncertain. Trimming left V 3 bases short and J 4 bases short, with 10 bases between. This CDR3 has 13 amino acids. Per germline, CDR1 DFQATT and CDR2 SNEGSKA (reference sequence).

The rearrangement joins TRBV5-1 to TRBJ1-2, with 9 bases aligning to TRBD1. CDR1 is SGHRS and CDR2 is YFSETQ in the germline V gene. This CDR3 is built from 14 residues. The trim removed 4 bases at V and 7 bases at J, leaving 8 bases unmatched. As DNA, the CDR3 is TGCGCCAGCAGCCGTTCCGGGACAGGGTCTGGCTACACCTTC. Amino acids: CASSRSGTGSGYTF.

This clonotype was seen only a few times. The chain has TRBV6-2 or TRBV6-3 and TRBJ2-3; D is undetermined. V was clipped by 6 bases and J by 6 bases, with 16 bases between them. Germline V gene data show CDR1 as MNHEY and CDR2 as SVGEGT. The CDR3 loop spans 14 amino acids. In nucleotides, the CDR3 is TGTGCCAGCAGGGACCACCTGACTGTGGATACGCAGTATTTT. Translated: CASRDHLTVDTQYF.

The CDR3 region has the DNA TGTGCCAGCAGCAGAGGACAGGGCCGGTCCTACGAGCAGTACTTC. This codes for CASSRGQGRSYEQYF. The chain joins TRBV28 to TRBJ2-7; 8 bases line up with TRBD1. From germline, CDR1 is MDHEN and CDR2 SYDVKM. The CDR3 length is 15 residues. V dropped 6 bases and J dropped 1; count of bases not matched to a gene: 8.

This clonotype has more than one count but fewer than ten. V and J are TRBV5-1 and TRBJ2-5, with 11 bases aligning to TRBD2. The ends lost 5 bases at V and 3 bases at J; junction bases unmatched: 6. Germline CDR1 is SGHRS and CDR2 is YFSETQ. There are 15 residues in the CDR3. In DNA form, the CDR3 reads TGCGCCAGCAGACTAGCGGGGGCCCGAGAAGAGACCCAGTACTTC. Protein product: CASRLAGAREETQYF. The full variable domain, with the rest looked up from reference TRBV5-1 and TRBJ2-5, is KAGVTQTPRYLIKTRGQQVTLSCSPISGHRSVSWYQQTPGQGLQFLFEYFSETQRNKGNFPGRFSGRQFSNSRSEMNVSTLELGDSALYLCASRLAGAREETQYFGPGTRLLVL.

This clonotype has just one count. Likely a read error: the CDR3 ends without its conserved phenylalanine or tryptophan. This chain uses TRBV11-2 with TRBJ2-7; the D is unclear. The V gene's germline CDR1 is SGHAT and CDR2 FQNNGV. The V end lost 3 bases, the J end lost 3 bases, and 9 bases lay between the germline ends. CDR3 size: 13 residues. This chain's CDR3 is CASSLGYSYEQYL. The CDR3, as DNA: TGTGCCAGCAGCTTGGGATACAGCTACGAGCAGTACTTG.

The sample holds a few counts of this clonotype. The rearrangement links TRBV7-9 to TRBJ1-1; D is perhaps TRBD1 (5 bases). The ends were cut back, 5 bases at V and 3 bases at J, with 7 bases in the middle. Looked up from germline, CDR1 is SEHNR and CDR2 is FQNEAQ (reference sequence). The CDR3 sequence is 12 residues long. The CDR3 protein is CASSAGYTEAFF. The CDR3 nucleotides are TGTGCCAGCAGCGCAGGGTACACTGAAGCTTTCTTT.

There are a few counts of this clonotype. The chain joins TRBV7-3 to TRBJ1-6; no clear D. Deletions cut 1 base from V and 7 bases from J, with 5 bases between. CDR1 is SGHTA and CDR2 is FQGTGA in the germline V gene. This CDR3 comprises 13 residues. The CDR3 coding sequence is TGTGCCAGCAGCTTAAAAGGGAATTCACCCCTCCACTTT. Translation gives CASSLKGNSPLHF.

This clonotype appeared a few times. The genes are TRBV29-1 and TRBJ2-1; no definite D call. With 4 bases removed from V and 3 bases from J, the gap between germline ends came to 7 bases. Germline V gene sequence: CDR1 SQVTM, CDR2 ANQGSEA. The CDR3 contains 12 residues. CDR3 nucleotides: TGCAGCGTTGGGTTTCTCTACAATGAGCAGTTCTTC. Protein product: CSVGFLYNEQFF.

The J gene is TRBJ2-5, the V gene TRBV25-1; 9 nucleotides line up with TRBD1. Germline V CDR1 and CDR2: MGHDK, SYGVNS. CDR3 length: 18 residues. V was pared by 5 bases and J by 1 base, with 14 bases of the junction left unmatched. CDR3 sequence reads: CASSQHSLRTGAQETQYF. The CDR3 nucleotides are TGTGCCAGCAGTCAACATAGTCTTAGGACAGGGGCCCAAGAGACCCAGTACTTC.

This clonotype was counted only a few times. This sequence joins TRBV25-1 and TRBJ2-5; D perhaps matches TRBD2 (5 bases). This CDR3 comprises 13 residues. Trimming stripped 2 bases from V and 1 base from J, with 5 bases between. CDR1 and CDR2 from the germline V gene are MGHDK and SYGVNS. The CDR3 DNA reads TGTGCCAGCAGTGAAGGGAGCCAAGAGACCCAGTACTTC. Protein sequence: CASSEGSQETQYF.

This clonotype showed up just a few times. This chain uses TRBV12-3 or TRBV12-4 with TRBJ2-1; TRBD2 matches 8 bases. The CDR3 runs to 14 residues. V was pared by 7 bases and J by 6 bases, with 8 bases of the junction left unmatched. CDR3 sequence reads: CASILGLAGNEQFF. The CDR3 bases are TGTGCCAGCATTCTCGGGCTAGCGGGCAATGAGCAGTTCTTC.